This T cell receptor beta chain was found in a study of blood T cell repertoires in COVID-19. Study-level background: Researchers got acute and convalescent COVID-19 samples from the United States, Italy and Spain. T cells, B-cell-depleted T cells, or PBMCs supplied cDNA or gDNA.

Original methodology: The authors estimated nucleated cell counts from reference gene primer amplification. Only in-frame clones appear in the TCRdb table, and some are missing; sequencing was by immunoSEQ multiplex PCR. V and J calls and clone size are copied from that table; D and trimming were computed from the DNA. The table lists 120,000 or so clones, more than 80% of them singletons. This clone was detected once. The sample was peripheral blood. The sequence was obtained from a man aged 70-80 years with active or convalescent COVID-19.

The CDR3 DNA follows: TGTGCCAGTAGTATACAGGGTTCTGGCAATCAGCCCCAGCATTTT. This encodes CASSIQGSGNQPQHF. The chain employs TRBV19 and TRBJ1-5; tentatively, D is TRBD1 (5 bases). Germline V gene data show CDR1 as LNHDA and CDR2 as SQIVND (reference sequence). V was shortened by 2 bases and J by 2 bases, with 10 bases between the two germline ends. The CDR3 totals 15 residues.